This T cell receptor beta chain was recorded in a study of cytomegalovirus exposure and HLA in healthy donors. The PCR ran on 60 Vbeta and 13 Jbeta primers. TCRdb's table, derived via immunoSEQ multiplex PCR, lists solely in-frame clones and lacks some. The profile shows some 110,000 clones, roughly 72% of them singletons. Input material: PBMCs. This TCR derives from a woman in her forties or fifties in good health and CMV-seropositive.

The CDR3 DNA follows: TGCAGCGTTGAAGATCGAGGACTGAGTCCGGCTTTCTTT. This sequence encodes CSVEDRGLSPAFF. V is TRBV29-1 and J is TRBJ1-1; D unclear. The CDR3 sequence is 13 residues long. Germline V lookup: CDR1 SQVTM, CDR2 ANQGSEA. V was clipped by 0 bases and J by 11 bases, with 16 bases between them. Looking up the rest from reference TRBV29-1 and TRBJ1-1 gives the full variable domain: SAVISQKPSRDICQRGTSLTIQCQVDSQVTMMFWYRQQPGQSLTLIATANQGSEATYESGFVIDKFPISRPNLTFSTLTVSNMSPEDSSIYLCSVEDRGLSPAFFGQGTRLTVV.